This T cell receptor beta chain was captured by sequencing in a study of T-cell memory formation after mild COVID-19. TCRdb redid the calling of the 5' RACE reads with MiXCR, one entry per CDR3 protein. The sample includes over 300,000 distinct CDR3 sequences, more than 20% of them seen just once. This clonotype was counted ten times or more. Trimming removed 2 bases from V and 0 bases from J, with 4 bases in between. In germline, CDR1 is SEHNR, CDR2 FQNEAQ (reference sequence). The CDR3 length is 13 residues. The receptor's source is a man younger than 35 who had mild COVID-19 (a few samples of this study predate the infection). Cell type and time point are not known. The sequenced sample consisted of PBMCs or a T cell subset sorted from them (not recorded which). The chain couples TRBV7-9 to TRBJ1-1; D not certain. The CDR3 sequence: CASSLTMNTEAFF. The CDR3 DNA reads TGTGCCAGCAGCTTAACAATGAACACTGAAGCTTTCTTT.